Listed here is a single T cell receptor beta chain. The antigen is undetermined. Preparation of TCR beta libraries was done by quantitative 5'-RACE with molecular barcodes. TCRdb reprocessed the 5' RACE reads via MiXCR and lists one record per CDR3 protein. The table lists 750,000 to 850,000 distinct CDR3 sequences, 12% of them singletons, with roughly 0.51% in the top ten. These data originate in a study of CD8 T cells in ankylosing spondylitis. Findings and caveats of the study: Prior literature has documented some motif variants in synovial fluid and blood from reactive arthritis. The authors reported significant enrichment of disease-linked clones in matched ankylosing spondylitis synovial fluid. A motif of eight highly homologous TCR beta variants was seen as apparently characteristic of ankylosing spondylitis blood.

The sequence was obtained from a male donor with ankylosing spondylitis. Sample: blood, either unsorted or a sorted T cell fraction (not recorded which).

CDR3 sequence reads: CASSVRVVTEAFF. CDR3 sequence (DNA): TGTGCCAGCAGCGTGAGGGTGGTCACTGAAGCTTTCTTT. The genes are TRBV7-2 and TRBJ1-1; no reliable D call. V shed 5 bases and J shed 4 bases, with 11 bases lying between them. The germline V gene encodes CDR1 SGHTA and CDR2 FQGNSA. The CDR3 totals 13 residues. The full variable domain, completed using reference TRBV7-2 and TRBJ1-1, is GAGVSQSPSNKVTEKGKDVELRCDPISGHTALYWYRQSLGQGLEFLIYFQGNSAPDKSGLPSDRFSAERTGGSVSTLTIQRTQQEDSAVYLCASSVRVVTEAFFGQGTRLTVV.